This T cell receptor beta chain originates from a study of blood T cell repertoires in COVID-19. Study-wide background: From the United States, Italy and Spain came samples of acute and convalescent COVID-19.

Methods used by the authors: It was from reference gene primer amplification that nucleated cell counts were estimated. Sequencing was performed with immunoSEQ multiplex PCR; in TCRdb, only in-frame clones are kept and a portion is missing. That table furnishes V, J and clone size, whereas the DNA furnished D and trimming. The sample includes around 270,000 clones, about 88% of them seen just once. The Seattle site enrolled patients during active infection and followed them longitudinally. The sample comprised peripheral blood. The sequence derives from a woman aged 60 to 75 with COVID-19, enrolled during active disease.

In nucleotides, the CDR3 is TGTGCCAGCAGTTTACCTGGGAGCTCCTACGAGCAGTACTTC. This encodes CASSLPGSSYEQYF. The gene calls are TRBV28 and TRBJ2-7; TRBD2 might be the D (5 bases). The CDR3 length is 14 residues. V was pared by 2 bases and J by 0 bases, with 8 bases between. Germline-derived CDR1 and CDR2 are MDHEN and SYDVKM.